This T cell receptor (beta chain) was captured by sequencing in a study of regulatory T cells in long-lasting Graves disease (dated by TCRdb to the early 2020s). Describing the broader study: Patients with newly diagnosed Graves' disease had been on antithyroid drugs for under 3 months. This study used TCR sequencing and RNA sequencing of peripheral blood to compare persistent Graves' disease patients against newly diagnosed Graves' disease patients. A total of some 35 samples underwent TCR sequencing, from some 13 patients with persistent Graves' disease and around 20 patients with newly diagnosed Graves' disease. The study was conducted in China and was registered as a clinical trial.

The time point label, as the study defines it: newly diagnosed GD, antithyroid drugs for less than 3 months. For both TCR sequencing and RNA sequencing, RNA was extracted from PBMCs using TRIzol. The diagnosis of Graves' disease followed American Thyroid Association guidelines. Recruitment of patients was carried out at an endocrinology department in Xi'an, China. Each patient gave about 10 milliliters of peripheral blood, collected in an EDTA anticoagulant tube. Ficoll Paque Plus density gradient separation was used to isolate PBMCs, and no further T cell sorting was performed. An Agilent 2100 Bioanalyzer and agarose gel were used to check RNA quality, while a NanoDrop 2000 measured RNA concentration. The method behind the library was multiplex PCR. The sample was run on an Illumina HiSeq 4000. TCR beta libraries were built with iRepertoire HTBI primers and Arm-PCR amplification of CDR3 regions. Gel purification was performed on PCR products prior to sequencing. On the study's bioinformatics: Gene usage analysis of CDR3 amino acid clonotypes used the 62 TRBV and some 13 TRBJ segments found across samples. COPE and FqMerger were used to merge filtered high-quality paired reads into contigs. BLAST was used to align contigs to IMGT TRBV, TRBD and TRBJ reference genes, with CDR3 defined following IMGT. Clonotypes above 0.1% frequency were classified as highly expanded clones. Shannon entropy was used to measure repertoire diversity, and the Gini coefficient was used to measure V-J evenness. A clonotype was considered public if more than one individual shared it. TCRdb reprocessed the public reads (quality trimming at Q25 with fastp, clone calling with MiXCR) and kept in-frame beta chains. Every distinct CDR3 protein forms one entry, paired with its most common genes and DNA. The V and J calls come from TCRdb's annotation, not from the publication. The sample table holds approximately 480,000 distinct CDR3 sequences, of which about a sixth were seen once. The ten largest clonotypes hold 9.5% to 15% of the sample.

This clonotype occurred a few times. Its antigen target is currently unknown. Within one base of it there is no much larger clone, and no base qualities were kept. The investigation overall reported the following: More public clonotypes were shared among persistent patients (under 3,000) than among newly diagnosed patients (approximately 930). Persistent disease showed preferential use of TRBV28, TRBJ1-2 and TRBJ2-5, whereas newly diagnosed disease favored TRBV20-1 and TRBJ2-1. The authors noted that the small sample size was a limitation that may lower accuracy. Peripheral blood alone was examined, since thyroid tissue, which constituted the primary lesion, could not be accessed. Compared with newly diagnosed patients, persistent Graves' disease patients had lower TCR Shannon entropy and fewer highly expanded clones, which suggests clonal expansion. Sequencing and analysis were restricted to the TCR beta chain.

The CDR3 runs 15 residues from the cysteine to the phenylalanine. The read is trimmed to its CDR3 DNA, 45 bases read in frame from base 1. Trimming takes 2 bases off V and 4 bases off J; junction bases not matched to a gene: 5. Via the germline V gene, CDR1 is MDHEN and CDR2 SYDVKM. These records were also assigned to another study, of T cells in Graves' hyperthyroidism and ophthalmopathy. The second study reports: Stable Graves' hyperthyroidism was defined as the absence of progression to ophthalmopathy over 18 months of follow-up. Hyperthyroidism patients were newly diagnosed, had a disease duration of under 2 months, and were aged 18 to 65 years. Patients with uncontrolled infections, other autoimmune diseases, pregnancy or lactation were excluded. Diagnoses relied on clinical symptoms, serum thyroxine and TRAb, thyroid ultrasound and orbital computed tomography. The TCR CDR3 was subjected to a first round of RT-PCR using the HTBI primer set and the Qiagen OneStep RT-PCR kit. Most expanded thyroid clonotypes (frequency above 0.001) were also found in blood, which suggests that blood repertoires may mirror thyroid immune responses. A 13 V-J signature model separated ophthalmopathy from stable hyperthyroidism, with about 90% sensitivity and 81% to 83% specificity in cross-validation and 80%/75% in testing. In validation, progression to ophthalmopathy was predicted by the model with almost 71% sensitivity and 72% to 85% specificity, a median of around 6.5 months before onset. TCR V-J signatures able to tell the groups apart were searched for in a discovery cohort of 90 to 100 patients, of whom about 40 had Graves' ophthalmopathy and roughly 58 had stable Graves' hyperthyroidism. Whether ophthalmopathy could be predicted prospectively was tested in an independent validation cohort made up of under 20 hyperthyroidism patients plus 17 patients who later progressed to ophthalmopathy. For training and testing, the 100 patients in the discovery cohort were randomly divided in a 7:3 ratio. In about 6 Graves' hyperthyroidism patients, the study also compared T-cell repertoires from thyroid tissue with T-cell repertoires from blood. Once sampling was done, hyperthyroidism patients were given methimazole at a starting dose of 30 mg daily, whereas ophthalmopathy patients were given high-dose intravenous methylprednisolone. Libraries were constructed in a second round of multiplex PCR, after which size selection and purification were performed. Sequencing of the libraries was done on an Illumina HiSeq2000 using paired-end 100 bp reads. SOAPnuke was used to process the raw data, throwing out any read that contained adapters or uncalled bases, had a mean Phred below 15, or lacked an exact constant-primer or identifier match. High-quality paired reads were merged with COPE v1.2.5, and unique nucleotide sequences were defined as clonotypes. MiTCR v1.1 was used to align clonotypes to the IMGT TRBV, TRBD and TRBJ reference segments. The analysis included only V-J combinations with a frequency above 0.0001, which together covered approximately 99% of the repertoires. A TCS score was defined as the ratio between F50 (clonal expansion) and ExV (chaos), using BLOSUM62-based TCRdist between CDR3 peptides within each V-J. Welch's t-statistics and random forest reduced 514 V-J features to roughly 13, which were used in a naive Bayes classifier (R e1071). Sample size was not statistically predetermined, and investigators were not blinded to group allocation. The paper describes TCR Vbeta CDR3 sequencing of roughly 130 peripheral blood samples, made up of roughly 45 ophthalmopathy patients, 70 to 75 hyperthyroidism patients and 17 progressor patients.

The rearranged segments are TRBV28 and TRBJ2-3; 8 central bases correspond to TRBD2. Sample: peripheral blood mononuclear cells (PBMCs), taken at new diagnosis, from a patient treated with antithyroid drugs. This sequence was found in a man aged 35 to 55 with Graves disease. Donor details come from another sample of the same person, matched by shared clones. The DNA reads TGTGCCAGCAGTTTAGAACCAGCGGGAGCAGATACGCAGTATTTT. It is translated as CASSLEPAGADTQYF.